This record looks at one T cell receptor beta chain sequence and its context. The antigen is unknown. This CDR3 has 16 residues. Deletions cut 3 bases from V and 4 bases from J, with 22 bases between. From germline, CDR1 is DFQATT and CDR2 SNEGSKA (reference sequence). This sample was included in a study of vaccination and CD4 T cells after COVID-19. Study observations and caveats: For convalescent patients, a median around 90% of reactive clones surfaced exclusively after vaccination.

Described treatment: roughly 11-day PBMC culture with coronavirus spike peptide pools or control peptides (ViraFEST assay). Cultured CD4+ T-cell DNA underwent Oncomine TCR Beta short-read sequencing. TCRdb re-analysed the PCR reads in MiXCR, keeping a single row per CDR3 protein. The sample carries fewer than 4,000 distinct CDR3 sequences, about a third recorded once. The receptor comes from a human donor who had recovered from COVID-19. The sample taken for sequencing was CD4+ T cells from blood, cultured in vitro. The chain couples TRBV20-1 to TRBJ2-7; D unclear. The CDR3 region has the DNA TGCAGTGCTAGGTCCGCCGTCCAGCCGTCCGCGTACGAGCAGTACTTC. As protein: CSARSAVQPSAYEQYF.